The 17 T cell receptor beta chains listed next were all sequenced from one sample in a study of beta chain features in type 1 diabetes. Since all of the isolated RNA was reverse transcribed, expressed TCRB transcripts were what got sequenced. The data were produced by immunoSEQ multiplex PCR, yet TCRdb's version contains in-frame clones alone and is incomplete. The sample has under 200,000 clones, just over 9% seen once. The sequenced sample was central memory CD4+ T cells from blood. The source of these receptors is a woman between 18 and 30 years old in good health.

A few counts support this clone. This sequence joins TRBV5-1 and TRBJ2-1; no clear D. Germline CDR1 and CDR2: SGHRS and YFSETQ. The CDR3 consists of 15 residues. The V end was cut by 2 bases, the J end by 0 bases, with 9 bases between. CDR3 DNA sequence: TGCGCCAGCAGCTTAACCGAGAGCTCCTACAATGAGCAGTTCTTC. This sequence encodes CASSLTESSYNEQFF.

This clone was observed a handful of times. The rearrangement links TRBV30 to TRBJ1-2; D unresolved. Germline values: CDR1 GTSNPN, CDR2 SVGIG (reference sequence). This CDR3 region has 12 residues. Trimming took 2 bases from V and 3 from J, leaving 7 bases between them. CDR3 coding DNA: TGTGCCTGGAGTTTTGAGGACTATGGCTACACCTTC. This encodes CAWSFEDYGYTF.

This clone was recorded at least ten times. J is TRBJ2-2 and V is TRBV23-1, with D perhaps TRBD2 (6 bases). TRBV23-1 is an ORF, with its function uncertain. V lost 0 bases, J lost 1 base, and 9 bases lay in between. The CDR3 has 16 amino acids. CDR3 coding DNA: TGCGCCAGCAGTCAATCGGTAGCGGAGAACACCGGGGAGCTGTTTTTT. It codes for CASSQSVAENTGELFF.

This chain links TRBV5-6 with TRBJ2-3; a weak D match, TRBD2 (6 bases). CDR3 length equals 15 residues. V lost 5 bases, J lost 4 bases, and 17 bases lay in between. Germline V lookup: CDR1 SGHDT, CDR2 YYEEEE. The chain's CDR3 is CASRPTGLPADTQYF. CDR3 sequence (DNA): TGTGCCAGCAGACCCACGGGACTCCCGGCAGATACGCAGTATTTT. The whole variable domain, filled in from reference TRBV5-6 and TRBJ2-3, reads DAGVTQSPTHLIKTRGQQVTLRCSPKSGHDTVSWYQQALGQGPQFIFQYYEEEERQRGNFPDRFSGHQFPNYSSELNVNALLLGDSALYLCASRPTGLPADTQYFGPGTRLTVL.

The V and J genes are TRBV9 and TRBJ2-1; 7 positions match TRBD1. Trimming removed 2 bases from V and 10 bases from J; junction bases left unmatched: 6. CDR1 and CDR2 from the germline V gene are SGDLS and YYNGEE. The CDR3 runs 13 residues. The CDR3 loop reads CASSVDVDREQFF. As DNA, the CDR3 is TGTGCCAGCAGCGTCGATGTGGACAGGGAGCAGTTCTTC.

The chain carries TRBV4-2 and TRBJ2-7; D remains unclear. The CDR3 has 11 residues. Germline V CDR1 and CDR2: LGHNA, YNFKEQ. Between the trimmed V and J ends, which lost 4 bases and 2 bases, there was a span of 3 bases. The CDR3 DNA sequence: TGTGCCAGCAGCCCCGCCTACGAGCAGTACTTC. It yields the protein CASSPAYEQYF.

This clone turned up a few times. This chain connects TRBV7-2 to TRBJ1-1; D is ambiguous. In germline, CDR1 is SGHTA, CDR2 FQGNSA. The CDR3 extends over 13 amino acids. V lost 5 bases and J lost 2, with 9 bases in between. CDR3 sequence: CASSQQPNTEAFF. CDR3 DNA sequence: TGTGCCAGCAGCCAACAACCCAACACTGAAGCTTTCTTT.

This clone showed up just a few times. The V call is TRBV7-8, the J call TRBJ2-1; TRBD2 is a possible D gene (6 bases). Trimming removed 5 bases from V and 4 bases from J, with 15 bases in between. CDR1 is SGHVS and CDR2 is FQNEAQ in the germline V gene. The CDR3 loop spans 15 amino acids. The CDR3 spells CASSQVVAAYNEQFF. CDR3 nucleotides: TGTGCCAGCAGCCAGGTGGTAGCGGCATACAATGAGCAGTTCTTC. The full variable domain, completed using reference TRBV7-8 and TRBJ2-1, is GAGVSQSPRYKVAKRGQDVALRCDPISGHVSLFWYQQALGQGPEFLTYFQNEAQLDKSGLPSDRFFAERPEGSVSTLKIQRTQQEDSAVYLCASSQVVAAYNEQFFGPGTRLTVL.

This clone was counted only a few times. J is TRBJ1-1 and V is TRBV19, with D possibly TRBD1 on 6 matching bases. The CDR3 is made up of 14 amino acids. V dropped 5 bases and J dropped 2 bases, with 12 bases sitting between them. The V gene's germline CDR1 is LNHDA and CDR2 SQIVND (reference sequence). The CDR3 sequence is CASSPGHSNTEAFF. The CDR3 DNA reads TGTGCCAGTAGTCCGGGACACTCAAACACTGAAGCTTTCTTT. The full variable domain, rest sourced from reference TRBV19 and TRBJ1-1, is DGGITQSPKYLFRKEGQNVTLSCEQNLNHDAMYWYRQDPGQGLRLIYYSQIVNDFQKGDIAEGYSVSREKKESFPLTVTSAQKNPTAFYLCASSPGHSNTEAFFGQGTRLTVV.

This clone has more than one count but fewer than ten. At one of its ends the junction is not consistent with the germline gene, which may arise from a read error. This chain links TRBV6-5 with TRBJ2-3, with 7 bases aligning to TRBD2. This CDR3 region has 15 residues. CDR1 and CDR2 from the germline V gene are MNHEY and SVGAGI. The CDR3 here is CASSYSGLLTDTRYF. The CDR3, as DNA: TGTGCCAGCAGTTACTCGGGACTACTCACAGATACGCGGTATTTT.

The chain joins TRBV7-6 to TRBJ2-7; 7 bases line up with TRBD1. The CDR3 extends over 12 amino acids. The V gene's germline CDR1 is SGHVS and CDR2 FNYEAQ. V lost 0 bases to trimming and J lost 11 bases; unmatched junction nucleotides: 4. CDR3 in DNA: TGTGCCAGCAGCTTAGCAACGGGACAGAAGTACTTC. Translating gives CASSLATGQKYF.

This rearrangement joins TRBV10-3 to TRBJ2-7; D might be TRBD2 (6 bases). Per germline, CDR1 ENHRY and CDR2 SYGVKD. V gave up 6 bases and J gave up 4 bases, with 7 bases separating them. This CDR3 contains 11 residues. The CDR3 nucleotides read TGTGCCATCAGGGGAGGATACGAGCAGTACTTC. It codes for CAIRGGYEQYF.

This clone was seen a few times. V is TRBV5-6 and J is TRBJ2-1; the D gene is possibly TRBD1 (6 bases). Trimming cost V 2 bases and J 4 bases, with 10 bases left between them. The CDR3 has 14 residues. CDR1 SGHDT and CDR2 YYEEEE come from the germline V gene. The CDR3 is CASSFPGTYNEQFF. The CDR3 DNA reads TGTGCCAGCAGCTTCCCCGGGACATACAATGAGCAGTTCTTC.

The chain carries TRBV5-1 and TRBJ1-1; no definite D call. The V gene lost 0 bases and the J gene lost 0 bases, with 3 bases spanning the gap. This CDR3 is built from 13 residues. Germline assignment: CDR1 SGHRS and CDR2 YFSETQ. CDR3 region: CASSLGVNTEAFF. The CDR3 coding sequence is TGCGCCAGCAGCTTGGGCGTGAACACTGAAGCTTTCTTT.

This rearrangement joins TRBV5-1 to TRBJ2-5, with D possibly TRBD2 on 6 matching bases. Trimming shortened V by 7 bases and J by 3 bases, and 13 bases separated the two germline ends. The CDR3 spans 13 residues. Germline values: CDR1 SGHRS, CDR2 YFSETQ. CDR3 in DNA: TGCGCCAGCGCCCTGGGGGGAGAAGAGACCCAGTACTTC. Translating gives CASALGGEETQYF.

A word on this clone: Within the sample, other DNA sequences also encode this same CDR3. The CDR3 reads CASSLGQGNYEQYF. DNA for the CDR3: TGTGCCAGCAGCTTGGGACAGGGTAACTACGAGCAGTACTTC. This chain joins TRBV5-4 and TRBJ2-7, with 7 nucleotides matching TRBD1. The CDR3 length is 14 residues. The V gene end was trimmed by 0 bases and the J gene end by 3 bases; junction bases not matched to a gene: 3. CDR1 is SGHNT and CDR2 is YYREEE in the germline V gene (reference sequence).

The rearrangement joins TRBV11-3 to TRBJ2-7; 7 bases align to TRBD2. Germline V CDR1 and CDR2: SGHNT, YENEEA. The trim removed 8 bases at V and 2 bases at J, leaving 9 bases unmatched. The CDR3 totals 14 residues. The DNA of the CDR3 is TGTGCCAGCGGGAGTACCCGGGGGGCCTACGAGCAGTACTTC. It translates to CASGSTRGAYEQYF.